The text below deals with one TCR beta chain. The data are from a study of blood T cell repertoires in COVID-19. As processed by the authors: The assay estimated nucleated cells by amplifying reference gene primers. Data came from immunoSEQ multiplex PCR; TCRdb stores just in-frame clones and leaves some out. D and trimming come from the DNA, and the V and J calls and clone size come from that table. The repertoire consists of around 180,000 clones, with 82% occurring once and the leading ten covering 5.2%. V gave up 5 bases and J gave up 2 bases, with 8 bases separating them. CDR1 MDHEN and CDR2 SYDVKM come from the germline V gene. The CDR3 is made up of 13 amino acids.

The sample taken for sequencing was peripheral blood. The rearrangement uses TRBV28 and TRBJ2-3, with D possibly matching TRBD2 (5 bases). This clonotype originated in a woman between 25 and 40 years old with acute or convalescent COVID-19. The CDR3 loop is CASSQRITDTQYF. In DNA form, the CDR3 reads TGTGCCAGCAGTCAGCGGATCACAGATACGCAGTATTTT. The entire variable domain, with the rest obtained from reference TRBV28 and TRBJ2-3, is as follows: DVKVTQSSRYLVKRTGEKVFLECVQDMDHENMFWYRQDPGLGLRLIYFSYDVKMKEKGDIPEGYSVSREKKERFSLILESASTNQTSMYLCASSQRITDTQYFGPGTRLTVL.